A selection of T cell receptor beta chains follows, all from one sample in a study of PD-L1 blockade in urothelial cancer. Assay: immunoSEQ multiplex PCR; the TCRdb copy retains only in-frame clones and omits some. Of roughly 87,000 clones listed, approximately 86% are singletons. The material was PBMCs, obtained around atezolizumab (anti-PD-L1) treatment. Receptors originate from a woman in her seventies with urothelial cancer. The conserved cysteine and the conserved F or W are not part of the CDR3 here. Fields, in order: V gene, CDR3 protein.

>TRBV18
ASSGPGGGTEAF
>TRBV10-2
ASSEITGRTGELF
>TRBV10-3
AISEGGGHEQY
>TRBV5-1
ASSIQGAGETQY
>TRBV5-1
ASSLGQGMDEQF
>TRBV13
ASSLGLAGDNEQF
>TRBV27
ASSLLTGGRREQY
>TRBV15
ATSLGQGLTDTQY
>TRBV6-6
ASSFMTGFKTYGYT
>TRBV11-2
ASSLAPSYEQY
>TRBV11-2
ASSPQILLSGNTIY
>TRBV2
ASSVETGGEKLF
>TRBV6-1
ASIRGFPKETQY
>TRBV11-2
ASSLVAVGGLGTQY
>TRBV7-8
ASSLGAGSVTDTQY
>TRBV6-1
ASSHRQASGYEQY
>TRBV19
ASSIPTGGMYGYT
>TRBV5-1
ASSVWTGGPDTQY
>TRBV5-1
ASSFLTGYNEQF
>TRBV19
ASSPGTGSYGYT
>TRBV30
AWRRGGRGDTQY
>TRBV10-3
AISESIGRTANSPLH
>TRBV11-2
ASSRGGTSGNNEQF
>TRBV18
ASSRPLARPPIYEQY
>TRBV6-6
ASSYERNREYEQY
>TRBV27
ASSGTGMIGSYNEQF
>TRBV4-3
ASSRESNEKLF
>TRBV7-8
ASSFGTAGNTIY
>TRBV7-9
ASSSRDEQY
>TRBV6-5
ASSYYTGINYGYT
>TRBV6-5
ASKGARNEQF
>TRBV2
ASSENPSNRFQETQY
>TRBV5-4
ASSRTGQGGNTEAF
>TRBV5-1
ASSLSSQTYEQY
>TRBV5-1
ASSWLTGGRGNEQF
>TRBV18
ASSPLEAGSNYGYT
>TRBV5-1
ASRSTGRTFYEQY
>TRBV6-6
ASSYDSYNEKLF
>TRBV5-6
ASSMTGGDEKLF
>TRBV2
ASRGIRGQVISGNTIY
>TRBV5-1
ASSQGTSGRNSYNEQF
>TRBV6-6
ASRRGEDTDTQY
>TRBV4-2
ASSPEGQGGQPQH
>TRBV4-1
ASSQDRDSWSYEQY
>TRBV5-1
ASSSTRITDGDTQY
>TRBV30
ALQPGALNEKLF
>TRBV11-2
ASSLAPAGGRLLYNEQF